Included here is one T cell receptor (beta chain) sequence, with context. Its antigen is unidentified. This sample was taken from a study of cytomegalovirus exposure and HLA in healthy donors. The donors were in the roughly 120-subject validation cohort; that cohort was separate from the roughly 620-subject first cohort. The repertoire was sequenced with immunoSEQ multiplex PCR; TCRdb's copy has only in-frame clones and lacks some. Of over 60,000 clones in the sample, approximately 96% were seen once. The trim removed 2 bases at V and 7 bases at J, leaving 5 bases unmatched. The CDR3 extends over 15 amino acids. Germline lookup yields CDR1 WNHNN and CDR2 SYGVQD (reference sequence). Broader study findings: There were some public TCRs occurring in many donors, but most TCR sequences were rare.

What was sequenced was PBMCs. V usage is TRBV10-1 and J usage is TRBJ2-2; 9 nucleotides match TRBD1. This sequence was found in a man aged 18 to 30 in good health and CMV-seropositive. CDR3 coding DNA: TGCGCCAGCAGTGAGGGACAGGGGCTTGGCGGGGAGCTGTTTTTT. Translating gives CASSEGQGLGGELFF.